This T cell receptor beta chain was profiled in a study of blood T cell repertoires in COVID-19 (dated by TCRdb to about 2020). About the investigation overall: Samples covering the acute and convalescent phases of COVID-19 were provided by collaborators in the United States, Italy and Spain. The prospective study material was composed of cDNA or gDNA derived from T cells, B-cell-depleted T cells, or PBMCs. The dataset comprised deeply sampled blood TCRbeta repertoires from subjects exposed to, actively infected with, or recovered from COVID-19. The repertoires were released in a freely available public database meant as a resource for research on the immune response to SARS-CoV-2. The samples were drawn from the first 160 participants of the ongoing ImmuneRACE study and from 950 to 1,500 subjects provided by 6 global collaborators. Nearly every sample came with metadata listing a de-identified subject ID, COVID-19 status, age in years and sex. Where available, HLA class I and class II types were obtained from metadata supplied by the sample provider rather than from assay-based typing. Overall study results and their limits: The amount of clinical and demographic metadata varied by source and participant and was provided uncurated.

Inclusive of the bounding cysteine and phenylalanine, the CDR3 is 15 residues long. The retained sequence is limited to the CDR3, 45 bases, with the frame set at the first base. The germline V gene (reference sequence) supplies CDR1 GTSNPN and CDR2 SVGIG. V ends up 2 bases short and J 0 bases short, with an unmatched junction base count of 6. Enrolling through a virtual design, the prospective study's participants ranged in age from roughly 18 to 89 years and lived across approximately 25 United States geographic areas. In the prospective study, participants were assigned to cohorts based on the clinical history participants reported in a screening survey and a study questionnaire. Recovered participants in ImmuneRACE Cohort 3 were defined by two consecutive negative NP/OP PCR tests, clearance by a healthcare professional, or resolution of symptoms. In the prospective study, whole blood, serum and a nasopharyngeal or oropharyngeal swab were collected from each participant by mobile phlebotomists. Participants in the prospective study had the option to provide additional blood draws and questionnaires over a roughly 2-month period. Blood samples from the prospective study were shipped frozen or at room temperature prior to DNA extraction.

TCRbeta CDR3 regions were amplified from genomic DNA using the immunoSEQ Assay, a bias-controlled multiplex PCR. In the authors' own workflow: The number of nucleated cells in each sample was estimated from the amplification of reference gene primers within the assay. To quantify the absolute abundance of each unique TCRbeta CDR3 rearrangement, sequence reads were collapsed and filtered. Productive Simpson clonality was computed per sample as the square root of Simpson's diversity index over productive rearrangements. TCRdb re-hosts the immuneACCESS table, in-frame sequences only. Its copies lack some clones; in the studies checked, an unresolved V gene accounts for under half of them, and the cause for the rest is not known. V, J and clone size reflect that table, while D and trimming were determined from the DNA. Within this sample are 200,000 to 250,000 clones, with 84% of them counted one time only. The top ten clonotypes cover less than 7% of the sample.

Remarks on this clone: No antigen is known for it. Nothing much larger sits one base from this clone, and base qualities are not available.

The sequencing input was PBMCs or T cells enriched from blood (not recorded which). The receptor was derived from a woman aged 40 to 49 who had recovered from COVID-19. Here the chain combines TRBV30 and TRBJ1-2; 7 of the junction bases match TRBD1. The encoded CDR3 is CAWSRQGVPNYGYTF. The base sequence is TGTGCCTGGAGTCGACAGGGAGTCCCTAACTATGGCTACACCTTC.